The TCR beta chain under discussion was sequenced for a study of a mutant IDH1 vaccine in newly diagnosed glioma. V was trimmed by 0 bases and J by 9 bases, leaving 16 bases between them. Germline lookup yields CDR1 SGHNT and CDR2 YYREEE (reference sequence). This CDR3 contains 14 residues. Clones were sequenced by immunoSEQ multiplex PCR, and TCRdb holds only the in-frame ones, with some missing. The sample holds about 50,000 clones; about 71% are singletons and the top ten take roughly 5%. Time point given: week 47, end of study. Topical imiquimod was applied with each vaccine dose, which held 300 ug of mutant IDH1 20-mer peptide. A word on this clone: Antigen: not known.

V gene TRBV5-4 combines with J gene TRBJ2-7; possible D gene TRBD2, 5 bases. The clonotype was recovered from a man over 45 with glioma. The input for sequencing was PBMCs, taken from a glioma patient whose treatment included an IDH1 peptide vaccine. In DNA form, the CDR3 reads TGTGCCAGCAGCTTGGCCAACGATGAAGGGAGGCAGTACTTC. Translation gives CASSLANDEGRQYF.